The 29 T cell receptor beta chains below all came from one sample that was sequenced in a study of CD8+CD57+ T cells in acquired aplastic anemia. Researchers used genomic DNA as the template to profile TCR beta VDJ and CDR3. TCRdb redid the calling of the reads with MiXCR, one entry per CDR3 protein. The repertoire includes about 150,000 distinct CDR3 sequences, just over 50% of them detected once, and approximately 12% sits in the top ten. Patients chosen for sequencing had CD8+CD57+ cells that had expanded, as shown by flow cytometry. Sample: sorted CD4+, CD8+, or CD8+CD57+ T cells (not recorded which) from PBMCs. All receptors come from a human donor with aplastic anemia.

This clonotype has at least ten counts. The V gene is TRBV2, the J gene TRBJ2-1; no clear D. The CDR3 spans 13 residues. Germline V gene sequence: CDR1 SNHLY, CDR2 FYNNEI. Trimming took 2 bases from V and 3 from J, leaving 5 bases between them. The CDR3 nucleotides are TGTGCCAGCAGTGAATTTGGCTACAATGAGCAGTTCTTC. Its translation: CASSEFGYNEQFF.

The chain links TRBV27 to TRBJ2-7, with 8 bases identical to TRBD1. The CDR3 has 16 amino acids. The germline gives CDR1 MNHEY, CDR2 SMNVEV (reference sequence). The V segment lost 5 bases and the J segment 3 bases; nucleotides outside the gene matches: 12. The CDR3 is CASSLLRTGSHYEQYF. CDR3 sequence (DNA): TGTGCCAGCAGTCTCCTTCGGACAGGGAGCCACTACGAGCAGTACTTC.

This chain links TRBV25-1 with TRBJ1-2; D is unclear. The CDR3 loop spans 14 amino acids. Trimming left V 4 bases short and J 3 bases short, with 12 bases between. Germline V CDR1 and CDR2: MGHDK, SYGVNS. CDR3 protein: CASSASDGDYGYTF. CDR3 sequence (DNA): TGTGCCAGCAGTGCTAGCGACGGCGACTATGGCTACACCTTC.

A remark on this clonotype: This may stem from a read error, because a much larger clone lies one nucleotide away. The CDR3 DNA reads as TGTGCCAGCAGCTTATTGGAGCGCCCCACAGATACGCAGTATTTT. Encoded protein: CASSLLERPTDTQYF. The chain employs TRBV11-1 and TRBJ2-3; D is uncertain. There are 15 residues in the CDR3. Between the trimmed V and J ends, which lost 2 bases and 2 bases, there was a span of 11 bases. CDR1 and CDR2 from the germline V gene are SGHAT and FQDESV (reference sequence).

Only a few counts were recorded for this clonotype. This sequence joins TRBV19 and TRBJ1-3, with TRBD1 as a possible D gene (6 bases). CDR1 LNHDA and CDR2 SQIVND come from the germline V gene (reference sequence). Trimming removed 10 bases from V and 2 bases from J, with 15 bases in between. The CDR3 contains 14 residues. CDR3 DNA: TGTGCCACCTCCCGGGGGGGGCCTGGAAACACCATATATTTT. Protein sequence: CATSRGGPGNTIYF. The whole variable domain, remainder taken from reference TRBV19 and TRBJ1-3, is DGGITQSPKYLFRKEGQNVTLSCEQNLNHDAMYWYRQDPGQGLRLIYYSQIVNDFQKGDIAEGYSVSREKKESFPLTVTSAQKNPTAFYLCATSRGGPGNTIYFGEGSWLTVV.

Of note for this clonotype: The CDR3 end shows no conserved phenylalanine or tryptophan, and so a read error is likely. The DNA is omitted, as the CDR3 cannot be located on it reliably, and the CDR3 follows TCRdb's listing. The chain uses TRBV12-3 or TRBV12-4 and TRBJ2-7; TRBD1 is the table's D call, not checked against the DNA. The CDR3 contains 8 residues when both ends are counted. The CDR3 here is CASSLAGQ.

The V call is TRBV4-3, the J call TRBJ2-7; 8 nucleotides line up with TRBD2. J was trimmed by 2 bases and V by 1 base; bases with no gene match: 13. Looked up from germline, CDR1 is LGHNA and CDR2 is YSLEER. The CDR3 is 18 amino acids. CDR3 loop: CASSQVDSGAWGTYEQYF. Written as DNA, the CDR3 is TGCGCCAGCAGCCAAGTGGATAGCGGGGCCTGGGGGACCTACGAGCAGTACTTC.

This chain connects TRBV29-1 to TRBJ1-5, with a tentative D call TRBD1 (6 bases). Deletions cut 7 bases from V and 6 bases from J, with 13 bases between. Germline CDR1 reads SQVTM; CDR2 reads ANQGSEA. The CDR3 totals 12 residues. The CDR3 reads CSATTGTQPQHF. In nucleotides, the CDR3 is TGCAGCGCAACCACAGGGACTCAGCCCCAGCATTTT.

CDR3 amino acids: CASSSSGTEAFF. The CDR3 coding sequence is TGTGCCAGCAGTTCTAGCGGCACTGAAGCTTTCTTT. J is TRBJ1-1 and V is TRBV7-9; D not certain. With 6 bases removed from V and 4 bases from J, the gap between germline ends came to 9 bases. The length of the CDR3 is 12 residues. Germline-derived CDR1 and CDR2 are SEHNR and FQNEAQ (reference sequence).

This clonotype appeared many times. The chain recombines TRBV4-2 with TRBJ2-7, with unresolved D. The CDR3 has 13 residues. From germline, CDR1 is LGHNA and CDR2 YNFKEQ. V dropped 4 bases and J dropped 5 bases, with 12 bases sitting between them. Written as DNA, the CDR3 is TGTGCCAGCAGCCCAGCCGGAAAAGACGAGCAGTACTTC. It translates to CASSPAGKDEQYF.

This clonotype was observed at least ten times. The J gene is TRBJ1-5, the V gene TRBV6-2 or TRBV6-3, with 7 bases matching TRBD1. This CDR3 comprises 17 residues. Germline CDR1 MNHEY, CDR2 SVGEGT. Trimming removed 3 bases from V and 6 bases from J; junction bases left unmatched: 14. For the CDR3, the DNA is TGTGCCAGCAGTTATGGATTAGGGGGCATCAGGGGTCAGCCCCAGCATTTT. Protein sequence: CASSYGLGGIRGQPQHF.

This clonotype was detected ten times or more. The J gene is TRBJ2-3, the V gene TRBV2, with D maybe TRBD2 (6 bases). Trimming stripped 3 bases from V and 2 bases from J, with 15 bases between. The V gene's germline CDR1 is SNHLY and CDR2 FYNNEI. CDR3 length: 16 amino acids. This CDR3 reads CASSEIRRGITDTQYF. CDR3 in DNA: TGTGCCAGCAGTGAGATTCGGCGGGGAATCACAGATACGCAGTATTTT.

There are a few counts of this clonotype. The J gene is TRBJ1-6, the V gene TRBV15; TRBD1 is a possible D gene (5 bases). The germline CDR1 and CDR2 sequences are LNHNV and YYDKDF (reference sequence). Trimming cost V 0 bases and J 9 bases, with 15 bases left between them. There are 16 residues in the CDR3. The CDR3 sequence is CATSRDRQGGSSPLHF. In nucleotides, the CDR3 is TGTGCCACCAGCAGAGATCGTCAGGGTGGGAGTTCACCCCTCCACTTT.

The V gene is TRBV29-1, the J gene TRBJ1-2, with 9 bases fitting TRBD1. V lost 5 bases, J lost 0 bases, and 7 bases stayed unmatched. The CDR3 is 15 amino acids. CDR1 is SQVTM, CDR2 ANQGSEA, per germline. This CDR3 reads CSVRPGQGSNYGYTF. The CDR3 nucleotides are TGCAGCGTTCGACCGGGACAGGGTTCTAACTATGGCTACACCTTC.

The chain carries TRBV24-1 and TRBJ1-1; D uncertain. Deletions cut 6 bases from V and 4 bases from J, with 11 bases between. In germline, CDR1 is KGHDR, CDR2 SFDVKD. This CDR3 is 13 amino acids long. This chain's CDR3 is CATSNSGSTEAFF. CDR3 bases: TGTGCCACCAGTAACAGCGGGAGCACTGAAGCTTTCTTT.

The chain uses TRBV24-1 and TRBJ2-1, with 9 bases that match TRBD2. V was clipped by 4 bases and J by 5 bases; unmatched bases: 11. CDR1 is KGHDR, CDR2 SFDVKD, per germline. This CDR3 has 17 residues. CDR3 nucleotides: TGTGCCACCAGTGACGCCCTAGCGGGAAAACGAGACAATGAGCAGTTCTTC. The encoded protein is CATSDALAGKRDNEQFF.

This clonotype was observed at least ten times. The chain carries TRBV29-1 and TRBJ1-2; D possibly corresponds to TRBD1 (6 bases). The CDR3 sequence is 15 residues long. Between the trimmed V and J ends, which lost 4 bases and 0 bases, there was a span of 15 bases. CDR1 and CDR2 from the germline V gene are SQVTM and ANQGSEA. CDR3 nucleotides: TGCAGCGTTGTCCCGGACAGTGAAACTAACTATGGCTACACCTTC. The encoded protein is CSVVPDSETNYGYTF.

For this clonotype: A much bigger clone sits one base away, suggesting this may be a read error. The chain is built from TRBV4-2 and TRBJ2-5, with 9 positions matching TRBD2. Germline CDR1 and CDR2: LGHNA and YNFKEQ. With V trimmed by 4 bases and J by 7 bases, 13 bases remained unmatched. CDR3 length equals 16 residues. DNA of the CDR3: TGTGCCAGCAGCCTAGAAGCGGCGGGGGGGGAAGGGACCCAGTACTTC. Amino acids: CASSLEAAGGEGTQYF.

This clonotype was seen at least ten times. The genes are TRBV14 and TRBJ2-1; 9 bases agree with TRBD1. Germline V gene data show CDR1 as SGHDN and CDR2 as FVKESK. The trim removed 2 bases at V and 2 bases at J, leaving 4 bases unmatched. This CDR3 has 16 amino acids. The CDR3 sequence: CASSQFTGGAYNEQFF. As DNA, the CDR3 is TGTGCCAGCAGCCAATTCACAGGGGGCGCCTACAATGAGCAGTTCTTC. The entire variable domain, with the rest obtained from reference TRBV14 and TRBJ2-1, is as follows: EAGVTQFPSHSVIEKGQTVTLRCDPISGHDNLYWYRRVMGKEIKFLLHFVKESKQDESGMPNNRFLAERTGGTYSTLKVQPAELEDSGVYFCASSQFTGGAYNEQFFGPGTRLTVL.

This clonotype was counted ten times or more. The V and J genes are TRBV15 and TRBJ2-2; 8 bases are a match to TRBD2. CDR1 is LNHNV, CDR2 YYDKDF, per germline (reference sequence). J gave up 4 bases and V 6 bases, and 7 bases lay outside the gene matches. This CDR3 has 15 residues. The CDR3: CATSPTGGGTGELFF. The DNA for the CDR3 is TGTGCCACCAGTCCCACCGGGGGGGGCACCGGGGAGCTGTTTTTT.

The chain uses TRBV15 and TRBJ2-3, with D maybe TRBD1 (6 bases). CDR1 is LNHNV, CDR2 YYDKDF, per germline (reference sequence). The V end lost 3 bases, the J end lost 2 bases, and 15 bases lay between the germline ends. This CDR3 has 16 residues. CDR3 protein: CATSSLTGYLTDTQYF. In DNA, the CDR3 is TGTGCCACCAGCAGCTTAACAGGGTACCTCACAGATACGCAGTATTTT. The full variable domain, completed using reference TRBV15 and TRBJ2-3, is DAMVIQNPRYQVTQFGKPVTLSCSQTLNHNVMYWYQQKSSQAPKLLFHYYDKDFNNEADTPDNFQSRRPNTSFCFLDIRSPGLGDTAMYLCATSSLTGYLTDTQYFGPGTRLTVL.

V gene TRBV27 combines with J gene TRBJ1-3; perhaps TRBD1 as D (5 bases). The CDR3 consists of 14 residues. The germline V gene has CDR1 MNHEY and CDR2 SMNVEV (reference sequence). The V end was cut by 10 bases, the J end by 4 bases, with 17 bases between. CDR3 bases: TGTGCCACCAAATGGGGCCCGGGGGGAAACACCATATATTTT. Its protein product is CATKWGPGGNTIYF.

The V call is TRBV6-1, the J call TRBJ2-3, with 8 bases fitting TRBD2. Germline loops: CDR1 MNHNS, CDR2 SASEGT. The CDR3 extends over 15 amino acids. The trim removed 4 bases at V and 4 bases at J, leaving 7 bases unmatched. CDR3 coding DNA: TGTGCCAGCAGTGCAGCCAGCGGGAGATCAGATACGCAGTATTTT. It yields the protein CASSAASGRSDTQYF.

This clonotype has a count of ten or more. The chain uses TRBV2 and TRBJ2-2; TRBD2 agrees at 13 bases. Germline V gene lookup returns CDR1 SNHLY and CDR2 FYNNEI. The CDR3 runs 18 residues. Unmatched junction bases numbered 8, after V lost 3 bases and J lost 4 bases. The chain's CDR3 is CASSDPRTSGGITGELFF. The CDR3 bases are TGTGCCAGCAGTGACCCCCGGACTAGCGGGGGTATCACCGGGGAGCTGTTTTTT.

The rearrangement links TRBV29-1 to TRBJ2-3, with D perhaps TRBD2 (5 bases). There are 14 residues in the CDR3. V lost 4 bases, J lost 2 bases, and 13 bases lay in between. Germline V gene lookup returns CDR1 SQVTM and CDR2 ANQGSEA. In DNA, the CDR3 is TGCAGCGTTGTCCATCCGGGATACACAGATACGCAGTATTTT. This translates into CSVVHPGYTDTQYF.

This sequence joins TRBV19 and TRBJ2-2; TRBD1 aligns across 7 bases. V lost 9 bases, J lost 7 bases, and 8 bases stayed unmatched. This CDR3 has 13 residues. Germline CDR1 reads LNHDA; CDR2 reads SQIVND (reference sequence). CDR3 sequence: CASDRVRGGELFF. The CDR3 DNA follows: TGTGCCAGCGACAGGGTCCGCGGCGGGGAGCTGTTTTTT.

Details on this clonotype: Relative to the germline gene, one junction end is altered; a read error may explain this. The chain links TRBV7-7 to TRBJ2-5, with TRBD1 as a possible D gene (6 bases). Germline loops: CDR1 SSHAT, CDR2 FNYEAQ (reference sequence). The CDR3 covers 14 residues. CDR3 protein: CASSLDSVLETQYF. In nucleotides, the CDR3 is TGTGCTAGCAGCTTGGACAGTGTATTGGAGACCCAGTACTTC. The full variable domain, rest sourced from reference TRBV7-7 and TRBJ2-5, is GAGVSQSPRYKVTKRGQDVTLRCDPISSHATLYWYQQALGQGPEFLTYFNYEAQPDKSGLPSDRFSAERPEGSISTLTIQRTEQRDSAMYRCASSLDSVLETQYFGPGTRLLVL.

This sequence joins TRBV24-1 and TRBJ1-1, with D possibly TRBD1 on 5 matching bases. Trimming removed 4 bases from V and 9 bases from J, with 11 bases in between. The CDR3 is 12 residues long. The V gene's germline CDR1 is KGHDR and CDR2 SFDVKD. The CDR3 sequence: CATSEPGRKAFF. As DNA, the CDR3 is TGTGCCACCAGTGAGCCGGGACGGAAAGCTTTCTTT.

Worth noting for this clonotype: A much larger clone is a single base away; this may be a read error. The chain joins TRBV6-1 to TRBJ2-6; D could derive from TRBD1 or TRBD2 (5 bases each). The CDR3 totals 15 residues. Germline assignment: CDR1 MNHNS and CDR2 SASEGT. Trimming stripped 4 bases from V and 2 bases from J, with 9 bases between. CDR3 residues: CASSGGNPGANVLTF. The CDR3, as DNA: TGTGCCAGCAGTGGGGGGAACCCTGGGGCCAACGTCCTGACTTTC.